This TCR beta chain derives from a study of cytomegalovirus exposure and HLA in healthy donors. Comment on this clone: Its antigen is not known.

V lost 7 bases, J lost 3 bases, and 15 bases lay in between. CDR3 size: 14 residues. Germline CDR1 and CDR2: MNHEY and SVGAGI. Findings of the study overall: The majority of TCR sequences were rare, yet some public TCRs appeared in many donors.

The PCR ran on 60 Vbeta and 13 Jbeta primers. Produced via immunoSEQ multiplex PCR; TCRdb's table is partial and in-frame only. The repertoire holds about 83,000 clones, with around 81% as singletons. Sequencing was carried out using PBMCs. This rearrangement joins TRBV6-5 to TRBJ1-2, with D unresolved. The TCR originated in a man younger than 30 in good health and CMV-seropositive. CDR3 amino acids: CASTPIVGDYGYTF. The CDR3 nucleotides read TGTGCCAGCACTCCAATTGTCGGAGACTATGGCTACACCTTC.